These T cell receptor beta chains were read from a single sample in a study of T cells in Graves' hyperthyroidism and ophthalmopathy. MiXCR, applied by TCRdb to the multiplex PCR reads, yields one record per CDR3 protein. This sample has over 700,000 distinct CDR3 sequences, with approximately 36% found just once. Sequencing was performed on blood. These TCRs come from a woman aged 40-49 years with Graves' hyperthyroidism. Both conserved end residues are part of each CDR3. A D gene is named only where the DNA matches it firmly. Expanded clones are given a class, and other clones once, few, many or no size at all.

D	size	length	V	J	CDR3	DNA
.	many	15	TRBV7-9	TRBJ1-3	CASSLEAGAGNTIYF	TGTGCCAGCAGCTTAGAAGCAGGGGCTGGAAACACCATATATTTT
.	many	13	TRBV20-1	TRBJ1-1	CSPVGPRGTEAFF	TGCAGCCCTGTTGGACCCCGAGGGACTGAAGCTTTCTTT
.	once	15	TRBV25-1	TRBJ2-2	CASNHVTGNTGELFF	TGTGCCAGCAACCACGTGACAGGGAACACCGGGGAGCTGTTTTTT
.	.	16	TRBV14	TRBJ2-2	CASSHLWQSNTGELFF	TGTGCCAGCAGCCACTTGTGGCAGTCGAACACCGGGGAGCTGTTTTTT
.	.	13	TRBV7-2	TRBJ1-2	CASSYLGTGDYTF	TGTGCCAGCAGTTATCTGGGAACGGGAGACTACACCTTC
.	.	14	TRBV13	TRBJ2-2	CASSVKAGPGELFF	TGTGCCAGCAGCGTAAAGGCGGGCCCCGGGGAGCTGTTTTTT
.	.	18	TRBV4-1	TRBJ1-6	CASSRRPLQGTWDGPLHF	TGCGCCAGCAGCCGACGGCCCTTACAGGGCACTTGGGATGGACCCCTCCACTTT
.	.	15	TRBV6-5	TRBJ1-5	CASSFNESPNQPPHF	TGTGCCAGCAGTTTCAATGAATCACCTAATCAGCCCCCGCATTTT
.	few	15	TRBV7-9	TRBJ2-7	CASSLTDSYLYEQYF	TGTGCCAGCAGCTTGACCGACTCCTACCTCTACGAGCAGTACTTC
TRBD1	many	15	TRBV18	TRBJ1-1	CASSPSTGGQTEAFF	TGTGCCAGCTCACCTTCTACAGGGGGCCAGACTGAAGCTTTCTTT
TRBD2	many	16	TRBV20-1	TRBJ2-2	CSADQAGGGGREELFF	TGCAGTGCTGATCAAGCGGGAGGGGGGGGAAGAGAGGAGCTGTTTTTT
.	few	17	TRBV6-5	TRBJ1-6	CASSYTDNPSLNSPLHF	TGTGCCAGCAGTTATACCGACAATCCCAGTCTAAATTCACCCCTCCACTTT
TRBD2	many	16	TRBV29-1	TRBJ2-5	CSVDEGVAGAQETQYF	TGCAGCGTTGATGAGGGGGTAGCGGGGGCCCAAGAGACCCAGTACTTC
.	many	14	TRBV7-2	TRBJ2-7	CASSSGQNFYEQYF	TGTGCCAGCAGCTCCGGACAGAACTTCTACGAGCAGTACTTC
.	many	13	TRBV20-1	TRBJ1-6	CSALDTDNSPLHF	TGCAGTGCCCTGGACACGGATAATTCACCCCTCCACTTT
TRBD1	.	15	TRBV29-1	TRBJ1-1	CSGWGDRATNTEAFF	TGCAGCGGGTGGGGGGACAGGGCCACGAACACTGAAGCTTTCTTT
.	many	12	TRBV29-1	TRBJ2-5	CSVDWQGETQYF	TGCAGCGTTGACTGGCAGGGGGAGACCCAGTACTTC